This T cell receptor beta chain was sequenced for a study of response to subunit inactivated influenza vaccine. TCRdb independently ran MiXCR on the RT-PCR reads; one entry per CDR3 protein. Among fewer than 800,000 distinct CDR3 sequences listed, 15% to 18% were seen once. In its sample, this clonotype was seen a few times. Its target is unknown. Findings and caveats of the study: With each seasonal influenza vaccination, the authors suggested, few new T cells are recruited.

The CDR3 covers 14 residues. Trimming cost V 6 bases and J 5 bases, with 13 bases left between them. The V and J genes are TRBV12-3 or TRBV12-4 and TRBJ1-4; tentative D call: TRBD1 (6 bases). Here the sequenced sample was PBMCs from blood, taken 11 to 12 days after vaccination. This sequence was found in a man aged 45-65 years who received an inactivated influenza vaccine. The CDR3 bases are TGTGCCAGCAGCCTAGGGGGGCCCAATGAAAAACTGTTTTTT. Its protein product is CASSLGGPNEKLFF.